The T cell receptor (beta chain) described here comes from a study of cytomegalovirus exposure and HLA in healthy donors. Donors were drawn from the 120-subject validation cohort, separate from the roughly 700-subject first cohort. CDR1 and CDR2 from the germline V gene are MDHEN and SYDVKM. Trimming shortened V by 4 bases and J by 4 bases, and 6 bases separated the two germline ends. This CDR3 is built from 12 residues. The data were produced by immunoSEQ multiplex PCR, yet TCRdb's version contains in-frame clones alone and is incomplete. The sample has some 170,000 clones, just under 90% seen once.

V is TRBV28 and J is TRBJ2-3, with no clear D. The TCR was taken from a woman between 25 and 40 years old in good health and CMV-seronegative. The sample taken for sequencing was PBMCs. The CDR3 DNA follows: TGTGCCAGCAGTTCCCCAGCAGATACGCAGTATTTT. It yields the protein CASSSPADTQYF.